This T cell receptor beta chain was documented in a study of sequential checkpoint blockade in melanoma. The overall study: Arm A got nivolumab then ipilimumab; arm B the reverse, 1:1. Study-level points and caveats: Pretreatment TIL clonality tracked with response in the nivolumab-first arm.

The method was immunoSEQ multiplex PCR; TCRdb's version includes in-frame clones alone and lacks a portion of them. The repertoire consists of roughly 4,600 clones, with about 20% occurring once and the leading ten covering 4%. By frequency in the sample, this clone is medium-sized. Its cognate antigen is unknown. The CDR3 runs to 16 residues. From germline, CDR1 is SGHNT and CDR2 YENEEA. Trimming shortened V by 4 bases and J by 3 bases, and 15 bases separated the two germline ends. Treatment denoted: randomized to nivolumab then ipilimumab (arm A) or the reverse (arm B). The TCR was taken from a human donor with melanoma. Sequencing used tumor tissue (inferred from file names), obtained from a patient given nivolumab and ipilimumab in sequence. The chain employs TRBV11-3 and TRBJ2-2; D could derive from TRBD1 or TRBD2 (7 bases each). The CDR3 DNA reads TGTGCCAGCAGCTCCGCCCCAGGGGGGGACACCGGGGAGCTGTTTTTT. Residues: CASSSAPGGDTGELFF.